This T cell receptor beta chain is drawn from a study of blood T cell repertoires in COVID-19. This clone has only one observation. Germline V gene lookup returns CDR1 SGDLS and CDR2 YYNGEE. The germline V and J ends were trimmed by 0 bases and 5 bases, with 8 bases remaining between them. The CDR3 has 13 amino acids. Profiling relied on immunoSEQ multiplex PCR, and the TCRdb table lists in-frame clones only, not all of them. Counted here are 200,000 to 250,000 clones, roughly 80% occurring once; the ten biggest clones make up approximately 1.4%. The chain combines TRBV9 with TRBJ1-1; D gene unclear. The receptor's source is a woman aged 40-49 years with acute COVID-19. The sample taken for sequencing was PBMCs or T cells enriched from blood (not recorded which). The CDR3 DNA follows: TGTGCCAGCAGCGTAGGATGGAGAACTGAAGCTTTCTTT. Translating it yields CASSVGWRTEAFF.